This TCR beta chain is from a study of blood T cell repertoires in COVID-19. Participants, roughly 18 to 90 years old, spanned about two dozen US areas. Each participant's cohort was designated according to participant-reported clinical history. The CDR3 contains 15 residues. Per the germline V gene, CDR1 is SGHNT and CDR2 is YENEEA. The junction had 7 bases not matched to a gene; V was cut back by 2 bases and J by 6 bases. Authors' processing steps: From reference gene primer amplification, estimates of nucleated cell counts were derived. Some clones are missing from TCRdb's copy, which holds only in-frame ones; the method was immunoSEQ multiplex PCR. V and J calls and clone size come straight from that table; D and trimming were deduced from the DNA. Here the sample spans about 280,000 clones, around 93% being singletons.

This chain uses TRBV11-3 with TRBJ2-3; 8 positions match TRBD2. This receptor was obtained from a man in his forties or fifties who had been exposed to COVID-19. Sequenced: PBMCs or T cells enriched from blood (not recorded which). This chain's CDR3 is CASSLLAGNGDTQYF. CDR3 DNA: TGTGCCAGCAGCTTACTAGCGGGTAACGGGGATACGCAGTATTTT.